This TCR beta chain was documented in a study of technical replicates of blood from several donors. The assay was immunoSEQ multiplex PCR, and TCRdb's table has in-frame clones only and misses some. Seen here are roughly 15,000 clones, 80% observed once, and the top ten hold about an eighth. V was pared by 3 bases and J by 5 bases, with 15 bases between. Germline loops: CDR1 SGHTA, CDR2 FQGNSA. The CDR3 totals 15 residues. The sample taken for sequencing was PBMCs. This clonotype was obtained from a human donor in good health. The gene calls are TRBV7-2 and TRBJ2-3; D is undetermined. This CDR3 reads CASSFMGLVRDTQYF. Here the CDR3 DNA reads TGTGCCAGCAGCTTTATGGGTCTAGTCAGAGATACGCAGTATTTT.